This T cell receptor (beta chain) was found in a study of OX40 agonist ivuxolimab in advanced cancers. Background on the study: Participants could have had prior anti-PD-1, anti-PD-L1 or anti-CTLA-4 therapy, and approximately 40% had some. Overall study findings and caveats: CD4+ and CD8+ blood T cells expanded clonally by week 6 at 0.1 to 3.0 mg/kg.

As regards this clone: Its antigen is unknown.

The data were produced by immunoSEQ multiplex PCR, yet TCRdb's version contains in-frame clones alone and is incomplete. The sample contains about 77,000 clones, around 88% of which appear only once. This CDR3 comprises 15 residues. Germline V lookup: CDR1 SGHTA, CDR2 FQGNSA. V was clipped by 1 base and J by 7 bases, with 17 bases between them. Samples were taken at baseline and on day 1 of cycles 4 and 7. This chain joins TRBV7-2 and TRBJ2-7, with D possibly matching TRBD1 (6 bases). The specimen was CD4+ or CD8+ T cells sorted from blood, collected in a trial of the OX40 agonist ivuxolimab. The sequence was obtained from an adult with an advanced solid tumor such as melanoma, head and neck, liver or kidney cancer. The CDR3 protein is CASSLVLGDQGEQYF. DNA of the CDR3: TGTGCCAGCAGCTTAGTCCTTGGTGACCAGGGGGAGCAGTACTTC.